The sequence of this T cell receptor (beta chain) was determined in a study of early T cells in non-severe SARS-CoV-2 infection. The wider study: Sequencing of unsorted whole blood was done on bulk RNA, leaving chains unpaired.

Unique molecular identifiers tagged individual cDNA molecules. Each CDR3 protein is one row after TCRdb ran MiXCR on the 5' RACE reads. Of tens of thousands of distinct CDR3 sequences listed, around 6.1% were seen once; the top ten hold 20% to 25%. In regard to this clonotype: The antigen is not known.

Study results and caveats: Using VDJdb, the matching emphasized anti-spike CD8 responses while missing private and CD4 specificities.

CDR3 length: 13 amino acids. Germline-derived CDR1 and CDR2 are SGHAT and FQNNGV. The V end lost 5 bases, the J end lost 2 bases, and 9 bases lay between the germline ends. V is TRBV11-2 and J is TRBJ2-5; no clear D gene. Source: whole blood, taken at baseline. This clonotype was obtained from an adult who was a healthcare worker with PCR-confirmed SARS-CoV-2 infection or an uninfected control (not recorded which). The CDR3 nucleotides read TGTGCCAGCAGCGAAAACTCGCAAGAGACCCAGTACTTC. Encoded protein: CASSENSQETQYF.